These 8 T cell receptor beta chains were sequenced from one sample in a study of CD8+CD57+ T cells in acquired aplastic anemia. Profiles of TCR beta VDJ and CDR3 were generated from a genomic DNA template. TCRdb fed the reads into MiXCR, producing one record per CDR3 protein. Among about 110,000 distinct CDR3 sequences listed, around 50% were seen once. Sequences were obtained from sorted CD4+, CD8+, or CD8+CD57+ T cells (not recorded which) from PBMCs. These receptors all stem from a human donor in good health, serving as a control.

This clonotype occurred many times. The V and J genes are TRBV4-2 and TRBJ1-1, with D unclear. Germline V gene lookup returns CDR1 LGHNA and CDR2 YNFKEQ. CDR3 length equals 14 residues. Trimming removed 0 bases at V and 1 base at J, with 6 bases between. CDR3 amino acids: CASSQEGGNTEAFF. CDR3 DNA: TGTGCCAGCAGCCAAGAAGGCGGGAACACTGAAGCTTTCTTT.

This clonotype showed up just once. This sequence joins TRBV5-1 and TRBJ1-1; D gene uncertain. This CDR3 spans 14 amino acids. CDR1 is SGHRS, CDR2 YFSETQ, per germline. Trimming stripped 4 bases from V and 1 base from J, with 11 bases between. CDR3 coding DNA: TGCGCCAGCAGCCGTCAGGTCGAGAACACTGAAGCTTTCTTT. Protein: CASSRQVENTEAFF.

There are many counts of this clonotype. The CDR3 DNA reads as TGTGCCAGCAGTTTTGGGGCAGACACTGAAGCTTTCTTT. Protein sequence: CASSFGADTEAFF. The rearrangement joins TRBV12-3 or TRBV12-4 to TRBJ1-1, with D perhaps TRBD1 (5 bases). The CDR3 contains 13 residues. The ends were cut back, 3 bases at V and 3 bases at J, with 8 bases in the middle.

V is TRBV7-2 and J is TRBJ2-1; D is unresolved. V lost 2 bases, J lost 7 bases, and 9 bases lay in between. CDR1 is SGHTA and CDR2 is FQGNSA in the germline V gene. The CDR3 has 13 amino acids. This chain's CDR3 is CASSLTLENEQFF. Written as DNA, the CDR3 is TGTGCCAGCAGCTTAACGCTGGAAAATGAGCAGTTCTTC.

The sample holds one count of this clonotype. The CDR3 region has the DNA TGTGCCAGTACCCTGGATCCGACAGGACCGAACACTGAAGCTTTCTTT. Residues: CASTLDPTGPNTEAFF. The chain has TRBV19 and TRBJ1-1, with D possibly matching TRBD1 (6 bases). Deletions cut 7 bases from V and 1 base from J, with 19 bases between. This CDR3 is built from 16 residues. The germline V gene has CDR1 LNHDA and CDR2 SQIVND (reference sequence).

This clonotype was seen repeatedly, ten times or more. The chain has TRBV9 and TRBJ2-5; TRBD2 agrees at 13 bases. V lost 4 bases to trimming and J lost 4 bases; unmatched junction nucleotides: 7. CDR3 length equals 16 residues. CDR1 is SGDLS and CDR2 is YYNGEE in the germline V gene. The CDR3 loop reads CASSWTSGGGSETQYF. CDR3 nucleotide sequence: TGTGCCAGCAGCTGGACTAGCGGGGGCGGGTCAGAGACCCAGTACTTC.

CDR3 nucleotide sequence: TGTGCCAGCAGCTTAAACCAGGGTGAGCAGTACTTC. Protein sequence: CASSLNQGEQYF. The rearrangement joins TRBV7-3 to TRBJ2-7; weak D call: TRBD1 (5 bases). The germline V gene encodes CDR1 SGHTA and CDR2 FQGTGA. V shed 1 base and J shed 7 bases, with 8 bases lying between them. The CDR3 loop spans 12 amino acids. The full variable domain, with the rest looked up from reference TRBV7-3 and TRBJ2-7, is GAGVSQTPSNKVTEKGKYVELRCDPISGHTALYWYRQSLGQGPEFLIYFQGTGAADDSGLPNDRFFAVRPEGSVSTLKIQRTERGDSAVYLCASSLNQGEQYFGPGTRLTVT.

The gene calls are TRBV5-1 and TRBJ1-6; 8 bases match TRBD1. The V gene end was trimmed by 0 bases and the J gene end by 11 bases; junction bases not matched to a gene: 7. This CDR3 is 15 amino acids long. Per the germline V gene, CDR1 is SGHRS and CDR2 is YFSETQ. The CDR3 here is CASSLDQGAGPPLHF. CDR3 coding DNA: TGCGCCAGCAGCTTGGACCAGGGGGCCGGGCCACCCCTCCACTTT.